The clone carrying this T cell receptor (beta chain) has just a few counts. The data were obtained in a study of blood T cell repertoires in COVID-19. Across the whole study: PBMCs, B-cell-depleted T cells, or T cells were the source of the cDNA or gDNA that made up the material.

The CDR3 contains 14 residues. Looked up from germline, CDR1 is GTSNPN and CDR2 is SVGIG (reference sequence). The V end was cut by 2 bases, the J end by 4 bases, with 14 bases between. Measured with immunoSEQ multiplex PCR; TCRdb has only the in-frame clones, and not every one. Of about 110,000 clones listed, just over 70% were seen once; the top ten hold roughly 2%. V usage is TRBV30 and J usage is TRBJ1-2; D is uncertain. Sequenced: peripheral blood. This TCR came from a woman in her thirties or forties with acute or convalescent COVID-19. CDR3 in amino acids: CAWSPGLQSYGYTF. In nucleotides, the CDR3 is TGTGCCTGGAGTCCCGGCTTACAGAGCTATGGCTACACCTTC. Full variable domain (rest looked up from reference TRBV30 and TRBJ1-2): SQTIHQWPATLVQPVGSPLSLECTVEGTSNPNLYWYRQAAGRGLQLLFYSVGIGQISSEVPQNLSASRPQDRQFILSSKKLLLSDSGFYLCAWSPGLQSYGYTFGSGTRLTVV.